Below, one T cell receptor (beta chain) is given with its context. This sample is part of a study of blood T cell repertoires in COVID-19. Study context: Specimens from acute and convalescent COVID-19 originated in the United States, Italy and Spain. PBMCs, B-cell-depleted T cells, or T cells provided the cDNA or gDNA that made up the material.

Living in under 30 US areas, the participants were between roughly 18 and 90 years of age. Participant reports of clinical history set cohort assignment. The CDR3 is 15 amino acids. Germline CDR1 SGHRS, CDR2 YFSETQ. Trimming at V came to 5 bases and at J to 6 bases, leaving 11 bases not matched to a gene. TCRdb keeps only in-frame clones here, not all; method: immunoSEQ multiplex PCR. The table lists hundreds of thousands of clones, 65% to 90% of them singletons. This chain links TRBV5-1 with TRBJ2-4; 7 nucleotides match TRBD1. Sequencing was performed on PBMCs or T cells enriched from blood (not recorded which). The source is a woman aged 25 to 39 who had been exposed to COVID-19. CDR3 nucleotides: TGCGCCAGCAGTTCCGACGGGACAGCGATAAACATTCAGTACTTC. Translated: CASSSDGTAINIQYF.